What follows are 17 T cell receptor beta chains derived from one specimen sequenced in a study of CD8+CD57+ T cells in acquired aplastic anemia (dated by TCRdb to between 2018 and 2020). The sequencer was an Illumina HiSeq 2000. TCR beta VDJ combination and CDR3 sequence profiling used genomic DNA as the template. TCRdb trimmed the raw reads at Q25, called clones with MiXCR and kept productive beta chains. Rows with a matching CDR3 protein are joined into one entry that keeps the most common DNA and genes. The table for this sample lists roughly 500,000 distinct CDR3 sequences; under 40% of them were counted only once. The top ten hold approximately 0.82% of the sample. Flow cytometry had shown CD8+CD57+ cell expansion in the patients selected for sequencing. The sequencing input was sorted CD4+, CD8+, or CD8+CD57+ T cells (not recorded which) from PBMCs. Every receptor here comes from a human donor with aplastic anemia.

This clonotype was observed a handful of times. As the CDR3 is not closed by the conserved phenylalanine or tryptophan, this likely results from a read error. The J gene is TRBJ1-5, the V gene TRBV7-4; D possibly corresponds to TRBD1 (5 bases). Germline CDR1 reads SGHVT; CDR2 reads SQSDAQ. This CDR3 spans 16 amino acids. V was cut by 4 bases and J by 6 bases, with 19 bases left in between. As DNA, the CDR3 is TGTGCCAGCAGCTCAGCGCGGGGACCACTGAGTCAGCCCCAGCATCTT. It specifies CASSSARGPLSQPQHL.

This clonotype was picked up many times. This chain uses TRBV2 with TRBJ2-5; the D gene is possibly TRBD2 (7 bases). CDR3 length: 14 residues. Trimming took off 4 bases at V and 6 bases at J, with 15 bases between the two ends. The germline CDR1 and CDR2 sequences are SNHLY and FYNNEI. Written as DNA, the CDR3 is TGTGCCAGCAGTGGTAGGGGGGGCACGAAGACCCAGTACTTC. This codes for CASSGRGGTKTQYF.

The sample holds many counts of this clonotype. The rearrangement uses TRBV20-1 and TRBJ1-3; 9 bases are a match to TRBD1. The trim removed 0 bases at V and 4 bases at J, leaving 1 base unmatched. From germline, CDR1 is DFQATT and CDR2 SNEGSKA (reference sequence). This CDR3 spans 14 amino acids. CDR3 region: CSAREGTGGNTIYF. The DNA for the CDR3 is TGCAGTGCTAGAGAAGGGACAGGGGGAAACACCATATATTTT.

The chain joins TRBV5-6 to TRBJ2-7, with a weak D call TRBD2 (5 bases). CDR3 length: 16 residues. V was shortened by 4 bases and J by 0 bases, with 17 bases between the two germline ends. Germline CDR1 is SGHDT and CDR2 is YYEEEE. The CDR3 DNA reads TGTGCCAGCAGCCCGGAAAGTGGGAGCTTCTCCTACGAGCAGTACTTC. This translates into CASSPESGSFSYEQYF.

The table lists this clonotype with many counts. The chain couples TRBV20-1 to TRBJ2-7; 11 bases map to TRBD2. The CDR3 runs to 15 residues. V lost 6 bases to trimming and J lost 3 bases; unmatched junction nucleotides: 10. Germline-derived CDR1 and CDR2 are DFQATT and SNEGSKA (reference sequence). CDR3 DNA sequence: TGCAGTGCCCGGCAACTAGCGGGAGTTCTCTACGAGCAGTACTTC. Encoded protein: CSARQLAGVLYEQYF.

The CDR3 region is CASSPTGYSYTF. The CDR3 DNA reads as TGTGCCAGCAGTCCGACAGGGTATAGCTACACCTTC. The gene calls are TRBV27 and TRBJ1-2; 7 nucleotides agree with TRBD1. Looked up from germline, CDR1 is MNHEY and CDR2 is SMNVEV (reference sequence). This CDR3 comprises 12 residues. V dropped 5 bases and J dropped 9; count of bases not matched to a gene: 6.

The rearrangement joins TRBV18 to TRBJ2-7; the D gene is possibly TRBD1 (6 bases). The V and J ends lost 2 bases and 6 bases respectively, with 11 bases between them. Germline CDR1 is KGHSH and CDR2 is LQKENI. This CDR3 contains 13 residues. The CDR3 spells CASSPGQFGEQYF. The DNA of the CDR3 is TGTGCCAGCTCACCAGGACAGTTCGGCGAGCAGTACTTC.

This clonotype was detected ten times or more. V is TRBV9 and J is TRBJ2-7; D assignment may be TRBD1 or TRBD2 (5 bases each). V lost 5 bases to trimming and J lost 2 bases, with 17 bases between them. Per the germline V gene, CDR1 is SGDLS and CDR2 is YYNGEE. The CDR3 has 15 amino acids. CDR3 sequence reads: CASSQSRDGAYEQYF. The DNA of the CDR3 is TGTGCCAGCAGTCAATCCCGGGACGGAGCCTACGAGCAGTACTTC.

The J gene is TRBJ1-5, the V gene TRBV2, with D possibly matching TRBD1 (6 bases). The CDR3 runs 14 residues. Germline V gene sequence: CDR1 SNHLY, CDR2 FYNNEI. The V end lost 7 bases, the J end lost 2 bases, and 12 bases lay between the germline ends. CDR3 loop: CASTPDSGNQPQHF. CDR3 nucleotides: TGTGCCAGCACCCCGGACAGTGGCAATCAGCCCCAGCATTTT.

The rearrangement links TRBV13 to TRBJ2-7; D ambiguous. The V end was cut by 9 bases, the J end by 2 bases, with 8 bases between. The CDR3 contains 11 residues. Germline V lookup: CDR1 PRHDT, CDR2 FYEKMQ (reference sequence). CDR3 nucleotides: TGTGCCAGTGGGGTCGCCTACGAGCAGTACTTC. Translating it yields CASGVAYEQYF.

The chain has TRBV10-3 and TRBJ1-2; 8 positions agree with TRBD1. Germline loops: CDR1 ENHRY, CDR2 SYGVKD. The length of the CDR3 is 12 residues. V lost 6 bases and J lost 7; bases outside the gene matches: 4. CDR3 coding DNA: TGTGCCATCAGCTCAGGGGGCGGTGGCTACACCTTC. The encoded protein is CAISSGGGGYTF.

The genes are TRBV19 and TRBJ1-2; 9 bases agree with TRBD1. Germline V gene sequence: CDR1 LNHDA, CDR2 SQIVND (reference sequence). The CDR3 totals 14 residues. V dropped 9 bases and J dropped 7; count of bases not matched to a gene: 12. The CDR3 region has the DNA TGTGCCAGCACTCTGGGACAGGGAGTAGGTGGCTACACCTTC. Translated, it gives CASTLGQGVGGYTF.

The table lists this clonotype with many counts. J is TRBJ2-7 and V is TRBV2; TRBD1 aligns across 9 bases. The germline V gene encodes CDR1 SNHLY and CDR2 FYNNEI. The CDR3 runs 17 residues. Trimming took 6 bases from V and 0 from J; bases not matched to a gene: 12. The CDR3 loop reads CASSAGTGYGVSYEQYF. The CDR3 nucleotides are TGTGCCAGCAGCGCCGGGACAGGGTATGGGGTCTCCTACGAGCAGTACTTC.

This clonotype occurred many times. The chain has TRBV13 and TRBJ1-2, with TRBD1 matching over 8 bases. This CDR3 is 14 amino acids long. The J segment lost 3 bases and the V segment lost 6 bases, leaving 6 bases of the junction unmatched. The germline CDR1 and CDR2 sequences are PRHDT and FYEKMQ (reference sequence). CDR3 loop: CASRPGQEDYGYTF. DNA of the CDR3: TGTGCCAGCAGACCGGGACAGGAGGACTATGGCTACACCTTC.

This clonotype was recorded many times. The V call is TRBV19, the J call TRBJ2-1; D unclear. Germline values: CDR1 LNHDA, CDR2 SQIVND (reference sequence). Between the trimmed V and J ends, which lost 4 bases and 2 bases, there was a span of 3 bases. The CDR3 is made up of 12 amino acids. The CDR3 spells CASSTTYNEQFF. For the CDR3, the DNA is TGTGCCAGTAGTACGACCTACAATGAGCAGTTCTTC.

This clonotype has a single count. The V gene is TRBV5-1, the J gene TRBJ1-1, with D possibly being TRBD1 (6 bases). The CDR3 extends over 14 amino acids. Germline V lookup: CDR1 SGHRS, CDR2 YFSETQ. The V and J ends lost 4 bases and 4 bases respectively, with 14 bases between them. CDR3: CASSLQGMGTEAFF. Written as DNA, the CDR3 is TGCGCCAGCAGCCTGCAGGGGATGGGCACTGAAGCTTTCTTT.

This clonotype has just a few counts. The V gene is TRBV15, the J gene TRBJ1-2; 10 nucleotides align to TRBD1. The CDR3 has 14 amino acids. Germline V gene data show CDR1 as LNHNV and CDR2 as YYDKDF (reference sequence). The trim removed 3 bases at V and 12 bases at J, leaving 10 bases unmatched. This CDR3 reads CATSSLGTGDGNTF. The DNA of the CDR3 is TGTGCCACCAGCAGCTTAGGGACAGGGGATGGAAACACCTTC.